The entry below describes one TCR beta chain. Its antigen is as yet unknown. TCRdb passed the 5' RACE reads through MiXCR, listing each CDR3 protein once. The sample has some 570,000 distinct CDR3 sequences, about 22% seen once. This CDR3 is 16 amino acids long. Germline CDR1 and CDR2: SGHTA and FQGNSA. Trimming removed 5 bases from V and 5 bases from J, with 21 bases in between. This specimen comes from a study of identical twins. Broader study findings: Models, which agreed with sharing between unrelated individuals, nonetheless underestimated the out-of-frame TCR alpha sharing seen in monozygotic twins. Excess twin sharing in beta out-of-frame sequences was weaker.

These sequences were also reported in another study, on yellow fever vaccine responses in identical twins. That study reports: Reportedly, twins' vaccine T cell responses looked partly convergent and partly personalized.

V is TRBV7-2 and J is TRBJ2-5; D perhaps matches TRBD2 (6 bases). The sequence was collected from a woman younger than 30 in good health. Source material: CD4+ T cells sorted from blood. The CDR3 region is CASSTSFSGGEETQYF. The CDR3 DNA is TGTGCCAGCAGCACCTCCTTTAGCGGAGGCGAGGAGACCCAGTACTTC. Complete variable domain (other parts from reference TRBV7-2 and TRBJ2-5): GAGVSQSPSNKVTEKGKDVELRCDPISGHTALYWYRQSLGQGLEFLIYFQGNSAPDKSGLPSDRFSAERTGGSVSTLTIQRTQQEDSAVYLCASSTSFSGGEETQYFGPGTRLLVL.